This T cell receptor beta chain stems from a study of early T cells in non-severe SARS-CoV-2 infection. Broader study findings: VDJdb-based annotation leaned toward anti-spike CD8 responses and missed private and CD4 specificities.

On this clonotype: Its antigen is as yet unknown. Its ends do not fully match the called genes, so a read error is possible.

Individual cDNA molecules were tagged with unique molecular identifiers, the study reported. TCRdb reanalysed the 5' RACE reads using MiXCR and keeps one entry per CDR3 protein. The sample carries approximately 99,000 distinct CDR3 sequences, 9% to 13% recorded once. Per germline, CDR1 MNHEY and CDR2 SVGAGI. The CDR3 contains 15 residues. J is TRBJ1-1 and V is TRBV6-5; D is perhaps TRBD1 (5 bases). The receptor comes from an adult who was a healthcare worker with PCR-confirmed SARS-CoV-2 infection or an uninfected control (not recorded which). The sample comprised whole blood. The CDR3 DNA follows: TGTGCCAGCAGTTACTCCCCAGGGATTGGCACTGAAGTTTTCTTT. Its translation: CASSYSPGIGTEVFF.